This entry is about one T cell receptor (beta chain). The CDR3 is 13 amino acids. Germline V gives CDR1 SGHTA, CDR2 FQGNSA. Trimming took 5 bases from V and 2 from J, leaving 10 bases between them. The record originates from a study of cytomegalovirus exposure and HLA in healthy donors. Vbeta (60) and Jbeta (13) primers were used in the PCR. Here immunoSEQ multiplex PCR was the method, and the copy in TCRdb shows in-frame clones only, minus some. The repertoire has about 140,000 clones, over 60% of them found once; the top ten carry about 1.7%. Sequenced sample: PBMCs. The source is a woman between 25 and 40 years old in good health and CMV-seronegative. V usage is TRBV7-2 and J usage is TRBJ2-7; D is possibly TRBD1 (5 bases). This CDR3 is CASSSSGTYEQYF. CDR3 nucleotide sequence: TGTGCCAGCAGCAGTTCAGGGACCTACGAGCAGTACTTC.